This passage covers 24 T cell receptor beta chains from one sample sequenced in a study of OX40 agonist ivuxolimab in advanced cancers. The table came from immunoSEQ multiplex PCR; TCRdb's copy has only in-frame clones and leaves some out. The table records tens of thousands of clones, around 80% of them present only once. This sample comprised CD4+ or CD8+ T cells sorted from blood, obtained in a trial of the OX40 agonist ivuxolimab. Receptors were obtained from an adult with an advanced solid tumor such as melanoma, head and neck, liver or kidney cancer.

The chain has TRBV7-8 and TRBJ1-2, with D tentatively TRBD1 (5 bases). This CDR3 spans 14 amino acids. The germline CDR1 and CDR2 sequences are SGHVS and FQNEAQ. V shed 4 bases and J shed 0 bases, with 9 bases lying between them. CDR3 DNA: TGTGCCAGCAGCTGGGGCCCAGCTAACTATGGCTACACCTTC. It translates to CASSWGPANYGYTF.

This clone was detected only a few times. This sequence joins TRBV29-1 and TRBJ2-1, with 7 bases aligning to TRBD2. Trimming cost V 4 bases and J 1 base; bases outside gene matches: 4. The CDR3 covers 14 residues. Per germline, CDR1 SQVTM and CDR2 ANQGSEA. The CDR3 loop reads CSVAGGFSYNEQFF. CDR3 in DNA: TGCAGCGTTGCCGGGGGGTTTTCCTACAATGAGCAGTTCTTC.

The chain combines TRBV28 with TRBJ1-1, with a weak D call TRBD1 (5 bases). This CDR3 has 14 residues. The V gene lost 2 bases and the J gene lost 2 bases, with 9 bases spanning the gap. CDR1 MDHEN and CDR2 SYDVKM come from the germline V gene. The CDR3 reads CASSLTRGNTEAFF. The CDR3 DNA follows: TGTGCCAGCAGTTTAACGAGGGGTAACACTGAAGCTTTCTTT. The full variable domain, its missing parts supplied by reference TRBV28 and TRBJ1-1, is DVKVTQSSRYLVKRTGEKVFLECVQDMDHENMFWYRQDPGLGLRLIYFSYDVKMKEKGDIPEGYSVSREKKERFSLILESASTNQTSMYLCASSLTRGNTEAFFGQGTRLTVV.

The CDR3 nucleotides read TGTGCCAGCAGTGTGAACAGGGGGCGGGATAATTCACCCCTCCACTTT. It translates to CASSVNRGRDNSPLHF. This sequence joins TRBV27 and TRBJ1-6; TRBD1 agrees at 9 bases. CDR3 length: 16 amino acids. Germline loops: CDR1 MNHEY, CDR2 SMNVEV (reference sequence). The V and J ends lost 5 bases and 5 bases, in that order; junction bases with no gene match: 7.

The chain employs TRBV27 and TRBJ1-2, with TRBD1 identical over 7 bases. This CDR3 has 15 residues. Unmatched junction bases numbered 6, after V lost 3 bases and J lost 2 bases. The germline gives CDR1 MNHEY, CDR2 SMNVEV (reference sequence). CDR3 loop: CASSFEAGGNYGYTF. The CDR3 DNA sequence: TGTGCCAGCAGTTTCGAGGCAGGGGGGAACTATGGCTACACCTTC.

This clone has a handful of counts. The chain couples TRBV5-4 to TRBJ2-5; no definite D call. Between the trimmed V and J ends, which lost 0 bases and 2 bases, there was a span of 5 bases. CDR3 length: 13 residues. The V gene's germline CDR1 is SGHNT and CDR2 YYREEE (reference sequence). CDR3 amino acids: CASSLGQQETQYF. In nucleotides, the CDR3 is TGTGCCAGCAGCTTGGGTCAGCAAGAGACCCAGTACTTC. The whole variable domain, filled in from reference TRBV5-4 and TRBJ2-5, reads ETGVTQSPTHLIKTRGQQVTLRCSSQSGHNTVSWYQQALGQGPQFIFQYYREEENGRGNFPPRFSGLQFPNYSSELNVNALELDDSALYLCASSLGQQETQYFGPGTRLLVL.

This clone was found once. The rearrangement joins TRBV19 to TRBJ1-5; 8 bases map to TRBD1. Germline values: CDR1 LNHDA, CDR2 SQIVND (reference sequence). The CDR3 is 14 residues long. V shed 6 bases, J shed 5 bases, and the junction held 6 bases outside the gene matches. CDR3 sequence: CASRASGGDQPQHF. The CDR3 region has the DNA TGTGCCAGTAGGGCATCAGGGGGCGATCAGCCCCAGCATTTT.

The J gene is TRBJ2-5, the V gene TRBV5-4; D ambiguous. Matching the DNA end better, TRBJ2-7 makes the J call doubtful. Germline values: CDR1 SGHNT, CDR2 YYREEE (reference sequence). This CDR3 has 12 residues. The CDR3 DNA sequence: TGTGCCAGCAGCTTGGAGGTGGGCGAGCAGTACTTC. Encoded protein: CASSLEVGEQYF.

The chain carries TRBV6-1 and TRBJ1-3, with D unclear. The CDR3 length is 14 residues. Germline CDR1 is MNHNS and CDR2 is SASEGT. V lost 7 bases and J 0 bases, leaving 10 bases between the germline ends. The CDR3 sequence: CASNDEGSGNTIYF. CDR3 sequence (DNA): TGTGCCAGCAACGACGAGGGCTCTGGAAACACCATATATTTT.

V and J are TRBV30 and TRBJ1-6, with 7 positions matching TRBD1. The CDR3 sequence is 16 residues long. The V gene end was trimmed by 4 bases and the J gene end by 8 bases; junction bases not matched to a gene: 14. From germline, CDR1 is GTSNPN and CDR2 SVGIG (reference sequence). The CDR3 spells CAWTSPRQGGYSPLHF. For the CDR3, the DNA is TGTGCCTGGACCTCCCCACGACAGGGAGGTTATTCACCCCTCCACTTT.

The chain combines TRBV2 with TRBJ2-2; D possibly uses TRBD1 or TRBD2 (5 bases each). V was shortened by 6 bases and J by 3 bases, with 11 bases between the two germline ends. This CDR3 has 14 residues. CDR1 is SNHLY, CDR2 FYNNEI, per germline. CDR3 nucleotides: TGTGCCAGCAGAGGGGACGGAGACACCGGGGAGCTGTTTTTT. As protein: CASRGDGDTGELFF.

This clone showed up just a few times. Other DNA sequences in the sample encode the same CDR3. The chain recombines TRBV2 with TRBJ1-1, with D hard to call. CDR3 length equals 14 residues. Trimming stripped 0 bases from V and 1 base from J, with 6 bases between. Germline CDR1 and CDR2: SNHLY and FYNNEI. The CDR3, as DNA: TGTGCCAGCAGTGAAGCGCTTCGGAACACTGAAGCTTTCTTT. Its protein is CASSEALRNTEAFF.

The chain has TRBV2 and TRBJ1-6; maybe TRBD1 (5 bases). V was shortened by 6 bases and J by 6 bases, with 6 bases between the two germline ends. Per germline, CDR1 SNHLY and CDR2 FYNNEI. The CDR3 spans 12 residues. CDR3 nucleotide sequence: TGTGCCAGCAGGACAGCTAATTCACCCCTCCACTTT. As protein: CASRTANSPLHF.

This chain links TRBV10-3 with TRBJ2-3; D gene unclear. The CDR3 sequence is 14 residues long. The germline gives CDR1 ENHRY, CDR2 SYGVKD. V lost 0 bases and J lost 2, with 6 bases in between. CDR3 bases: TGTGCCATCAGTGAGTCCACTTACACAGATACGCAGTATTTT. As protein: CAISESTYTDTQYF.

The V and J genes are TRBV28 and TRBJ2-7, with a weak D call TRBD1 (5 bases). CDR1 and CDR2 (germline): MDHEN, SYDVKM. The CDR3 length is 13 residues. V was clipped by 2 bases and J by 3 bases, with 8 bases between them. The CDR3 reads CASSLDSNYEQYF. The CDR3 DNA reads as TGTGCCAGCAGTTTAGACAGCAACTACGAGCAGTACTTC.

The V and J genes are TRBV5-1 and TRBJ2-7, with TRBD2 matching 9 bases. The germline CDR1 and CDR2 sequences are SGHRS and YFSETQ. Trimming removed 2 bases from V and 0 bases from J; junction bases left unmatched: 3. The CDR3 length is 15 residues. In nucleotides, the CDR3 is TGCGCCAGCAGCTTTGAGCGGGGGGCCTCCTACGAGCAGTACTTC. The encoded protein is CASSFERGASYEQYF.

In DNA, the CDR3 is TGTGCCAGCAGCTTAGGACCGGCCTCCCTCCACTTT. Its protein is CASSLGPASLHF. The V gene is TRBV13, the J gene TRBJ1-6; no reliable D call. The CDR3 is 12 residues long. V was trimmed by 0 bases and J by 14 bases, leaving 8 bases between them. Germline-derived CDR1 and CDR2 are PRHDT and FYEKMQ (reference sequence).

The chain couples TRBV6-5 to TRBJ1-6; 7 bases match TRBD1. Per the germline V gene, CDR1 is MNHEY and CDR2 is SVGAGI. Unmatched junction bases numbered 4, after V lost 6 bases and J lost 2 bases. This CDR3 comprises 15 residues. The CDR3 DNA is TGTGCCAGCAGCAGGGACAGACCCTATAATTCACCCCTCCACTTT. Translated: CASSRDRPYNSPLHF.

This chain links TRBV30 with TRBJ1-1; 8 nucleotides align to TRBD1. This CDR3 region has 14 residues. Germline V lookup: CDR1 GTSNPN, CDR2 SVGIG (reference sequence). Trimming at V came to 4 bases and at J to 0 bases, leaving 4 bases not matched to a gene. The CDR3, as DNA: TGTGCCTGGACCCGGACAGGGATGAACACTGAAGCTTTCTTT. Amino acid sequence: CAWTRTGMNTEAFF.

CDR3 sequence reads: CASSLGADFGELFF. As DNA, the CDR3 is TGTGCCAGCAGCTTAGGGGCCGATTTCGGGGAGCTGTTTTTT. The chain recombines TRBV7-8 with TRBJ2-2; D is unresolved. Germline V CDR1 and CDR2: SGHVS, FQNEAQ. This CDR3 is 14 amino acids long. V lost 1 base, J lost 7 bases, and 10 bases lay in between.

The chain combines TRBV6-1 with TRBJ2-7, with D possibly being TRBD1 (5 bases). Trimming removed 4 bases at V and 2 bases at J, with 15 bases between. The CDR3 runs 15 residues. CDR1 and CDR2 from the germline V gene are MNHNS and SASEGT. Written as DNA, the CDR3 is TGTGCCAGCAGTGGAAATCAGGGTGGAGCCTACGAGCAGTACGTC. This codes for CASSGNQGGAYEQYV.

The chain joins TRBV6-1 to TRBJ2-5; the D gene is possibly TRBD2 (7 bases). The CDR3 loop spans 15 amino acids. From germline, CDR1 is MNHNS and CDR2 SASEGT. The V and J ends lost 3 bases and 2 bases respectively, with 13 bases between them. The DNA for the CDR3 is TGTGCCAGCAGTGACTGGCGGGGGACACAAGAGACCCAGTACTTC. Amino acid sequence: CASSDWRGTQETQYF.

The chain carries TRBV5-6 and TRBJ1-1; D gene ambiguous. Germline CDR1 reads SGHDT; CDR2 reads YYEEEE. CDR3 length equals 13 residues. V gave up 0 bases and J gave up 3 bases, with 6 bases separating them. CDR3 in amino acids: CASSLGFYTEAFF. CDR3 sequence (DNA): TGTGCCAGCAGCTTGGGGTTCTACACTGAAGCTTTCTTT.

The rearrangement joins TRBV6-5 to TRBJ1-1, with 7 bases identical to TRBD1. Germline-derived CDR1 and CDR2 are MNHEY and SVGAGI. This CDR3 is built from 14 residues. Trimming removed 6 bases from V and 5 bases from J; junction bases left unmatched: 9. The CDR3 DNA follows: TGTGCCAGCAGAACAAGACAGGGACATACTGAAGCTTTCTTT. It translates to CASRTRQGHTEAFF.